This T cell receptor beta chain was identified in a study of cytomegalovirus exposure and HLA in healthy donors. Study information: The platform used for the approximately 120 validation repertoires matched that of the roughly 720 first-cohort repertoires, a later analysis reported. General study points: In vitro data verified a few CMV-associated chains as specific for CMV antigens.

Measured with immunoSEQ multiplex PCR; TCRdb has only the in-frame clones, and not every one. The sample shows 76,000 or so clones, 94% of them seen only once. Separate from the approximately 670-subject first cohort was the approximately 130-subject validation cohort, to which the donors belonged. V gave up 3 bases and J gave up 0 bases, with 15 bases separating them. CDR1 and CDR2 (germline): SEHNR, FQNEAQ (reference sequence). There are 17 residues in the CDR3. Details on this clone: Antigen specificity is unknown.

This TCR came from a woman aged 18-35 years in good health and CMV-seropositive. This sequence joins TRBV7-9 and TRBJ1-3, with D tentatively TRBD1 (5 bases). Sequencing used PBMCs. CDR3 protein: CASSFQGRTDSGNTIYF. DNA for the CDR3: TGTGCCAGCAGCTTTCAGGGCCGAACCGACTCTGGAAACACCATATATTTT.